The 10 T cell receptor beta chains below were found in one sample sequenced in a study of TIL therapy for anti-PD-1-resistant metastatic lung cancer (dated by TCRdb to the early 2020s). The time point label for this specimen denotes: pre-treatment sample, taken before nivolumab and TIL therapy. TCR beta CDR3 regions were amplified from genomic DNA by bias-controlled multiplex PCR with the immunoSEQ v3 hsTCRB kit. TCRdb obtained this table from immuneACCESS and retained in-frame rearrangements with V and J assigned. These tables miss some clones; where compared with another copy, unresolved V genes account for less than half of the shortfall, and the remainder is unexplained. The sample table shows some 57,000 clones, and around 87% are seen once. The ten top clones hold 2.5% to 3% of the sample. The material sequenced was blood, taken at baseline. The source is a person between 30 and 80 years old with non-small cell lung cancer.

The table lists this clone with a count of one. The rearrangement links TRBV5-4 to TRBJ2-3, with 7 bases fitting TRBD2. The germline V gene has CDR1 SGHNT and CDR2 YYREEE (reference sequence). Germline trimming cut 0 bases from V and 3 bases from J; bases unmatched to any gene: 4. The CDR3 spans 15 residues. The CDR3 here is CASSLVASGTDTQYF. The CDR3 nucleotides are TGTGCCAGCAGCTTGGTTGCTAGCGGAACAGATACGCAGTATTTT. Complete variable domain (other parts from reference TRBV5-4 and TRBJ2-3): ETGVTQSPTHLIKTRGQQVTLRCSSQSGHNTVSWYQQALGQGPQFIFQYYREEENGRGNFPPRFSGLQFPNYSSELNVNALELDDSALYLCASSLVASGTDTQYFGPGTRLTVL.

V usage is TRBV15 and J usage is TRBJ2-3; D unclear. Germline CDR1 reads LNHNV; CDR2 reads YYDKDF (reference sequence). V was shortened by 6 bases and J by 4 bases, with 11 bases between the two germline ends. The CDR3 covers 13 residues. The CDR3 loop is CATRGRLSDTQYF. The CDR3 DNA reads TGTGCCACCAGAGGGCGGTTGTCAGATACGCAGTATTTT.

The chain carries TRBV15 and TRBJ1-1; TRBD1 aligns across 9 bases. Losses at the gene ends were 2 bases for V and 3 bases for J; bases not matched to a gene: 4. CDR1 and CDR2 from the germline V gene are LNHNV and YYDKDF (reference sequence). The CDR3 extends over 15 amino acids. For the CDR3, the DNA is TGTGCCACCAGCAGATACAGGGGGCCCCACACTGAAGCTTTCTTT. Its protein is CATSRYRGPHTEAFF.

The rearrangement links TRBV25-1 to TRBJ2-5; 9 bases match TRBD1. This CDR3 is built from 15 residues. Per the germline V gene, CDR1 is MGHDK and CDR2 is SYGVNS. The CDR3 here is CAHNLGQGFQETQYF. CDR3 nucleotides: TGTGCTCACAACCTCGGACAGGGGTTCCAAGAGACCCAGTACTTC. The full variable domain, in which reference TRBV25-1 and TRBJ2-5 provide the parts outside the CDR3, is EADIYQTPRYLVIGTGKKITLECSQTMGHDKMYWYQQDPGMELHLIHYSYGVNSTEKGDLSSESTVSRIRTEHFPLTLESARPSHTSQYLCAHNLGQGFQETQYFGPGTRLLVL.

The chain employs TRBV5-1 and TRBJ1-1, with 9 positions matching TRBD1. CDR3 length: 11 amino acids. The ends lost 5 bases at V and 11 bases at J; junction bases unmatched: 4. The germline gives CDR1 SGHRS, CDR2 YFSETQ. CDR3 region: CASRNDRGAFF. DNA of the CDR3: TGCGCCAGCAGGAATGACAGGGGGGCTTTCTTT.

In this sample, this clone turned up once. The chain carries TRBV5-1 and TRBJ2-7; 10 bases map to TRBD1. V lost 4 bases and J lost 9; bases outside the gene matches: 4. The CDR3 length is 12 residues. Germline lookup yields CDR1 SGHRS and CDR2 YFSETQ. CDR3 residues: CASSTGTGAQYF. The CDR3 coding sequence is TGCGCCAGCAGCACGGGGACAGGGGCGCAGTACTTC.

The chain recombines TRBV5-1 with TRBJ2-3; TRBD2 aligns across 12 bases. This CDR3 is 19 amino acids long. J lost 6 bases, V lost 1 base, and 15 bases had no gene match. Germline-derived CDR1 and CDR2 are SGHRS and YFSETQ. The CDR3 is CASSLTSYLAGGPGDTQYF. The CDR3, as DNA: TGCGCCAGCAGCTTGACATCATATCTAGCGGGGGGGCCAGGGGATACGCAGTATTTT.

The chain employs TRBV30 and TRBJ1-5; D is uncertain. V lost 5 bases and J 0 bases, leaving 8 bases between the germline ends. From germline, CDR1 is GTSNPN and CDR2 SVGIG (reference sequence). This CDR3 contains 13 residues. Written as DNA, the CDR3 is TGTGCCTGGGGGGTCGATAGCAATCAGCCCCAGCATTTT. It specifies CAWGVDSNQPQHF.

The rearrangement links TRBV30 to TRBJ1-3; the D gene is possibly TRBD1 (6 bases). The germline CDR1 and CDR2 sequences are GTSNPN and SVGIG (reference sequence). The CDR3 spans 12 residues. In DNA form, the CDR3 reads TGTGCGGGGGGCCGACTTGGAAACACCATATATTTT. Protein sequence: CAGGRLGNTIYF.

The rearrangement joins TRBV15 to TRBJ2-1; 12 bases line up with TRBD1. V gave up 4 bases and J gave up 10 bases; unmatched junction bases: 5. The germline CDR1 and CDR2 sequences are LNHNV and YYDKDF (reference sequence). The CDR3 runs 14 residues. This CDR3 reads CATSTGTGGREQFF. CDR3 nucleotide sequence: TGTGCCACCAGCACTGGGACAGGGGGCAGGGAGCAGTTCTTC. The full variable domain, completed using reference TRBV15 and TRBJ2-1, is DAMVIQNPRYQVTQFGKPVTLSCSQTLNHNVMYWYQQKSSQAPKLLFHYYDKDFNNEADTPDNFQSRRPNTSFCFLDIRSPGLGDTAMYLCATSTGTGGREQFFGPGTRLTVL.